Below, 10 T cell receptor beta chains from the same sample are listed, as sequenced in a study of blood T cell repertoires in COVID-19. Clones were read by immunoSEQ multiplex PCR, and TCRdb kept only the in-frame ones, dropping some. The sample lists roughly 260,000 clones; 90% to 95% were seen once. What was sequenced was PBMCs or T cells enriched from blood (not recorded which). Every receptor here comes from a woman in her late teens or twenties who had recovered from COVID-19.

This chain joins TRBV5-1 and TRBJ1-3; 8 bases line up with TRBD1. From germline, CDR1 is SGHRS and CDR2 YFSETQ. V lost 3 bases, J lost 0 bases, and 11 bases stayed unmatched. The CDR3 is 18 amino acids. The CDR3 loop is CASSSGRQGTYSGNTIYF. The CDR3 DNA reads TGCGCCAGCAGCTCGGGGCGACAGGGGACCTACTCTGGAAACACCATATATTTT.

CDR3 residues: CASSAGQGHYGYTF. Written as DNA, the CDR3 is TGTGCCAGCAGCGCAGGACAGGGGCACTATGGCTACACCTTC. This rearrangement joins TRBV7-2 to TRBJ1-2; 9 bases match TRBD1. The CDR3 consists of 14 residues. Germline-derived CDR1 and CDR2 are SGHTA and FQGNSA. With 5 bases clipped from V and 3 bases from J, the junction kept 4 bases outside the gene matches.

This clone has only one observation. The J gene is TRBJ2-3, the V gene TRBV7-9; D is undetermined. V lost 6 bases and J 7 bases, leaving 14 bases between the germline ends. The CDR3 is 13 residues long. Looked up from germline, CDR1 is SEHNR and CDR2 is FQNEAQ (reference sequence). The CDR3 DNA sequence: TGTGCCAGCAGACGAGGTTCGAATTATACGCAGTATTTT. Encoded protein: CASRRGSNYTQYF.

The genes are TRBV28 and TRBJ2-7, with 7 bases matching TRBD1. CDR1 and CDR2 (germline): MDHEN, SYDVKM. V lost 5 bases to trimming and J lost 3 bases; unmatched junction nucleotides: 7. The CDR3 is 14 residues long. Here the CDR3 reads CASSPPQGVYEQYF. The CDR3 DNA sequence: TGTGCCAGCAGTCCCCCGCAGGGGGTCTACGAGCAGTACTTC.

In DNA form, the CDR3 reads TGTGCCACCAGTGATACCACCGGGACAGAGCCCCAAGAGACCCAGTACTTC. Residues: CATSDTTGTEPQETQYF. The J gene is TRBJ2-5, the V gene TRBV24-1; 7 nucleotides match TRBD1. There are 17 residues in the CDR3. Germline values: CDR1 KGHDR, CDR2 SFDVKD. V gave up 3 bases and J gave up 1 base; unmatched junction bases: 10.

The V call is TRBV7-9, the J call TRBJ2-7; 9 bases fit TRBD2. Unmatched junction bases numbered 10, after V lost 1 base and J lost 0 bases. Germline V gene lookup returns CDR1 SEHNR and CDR2 FQNEAQ (reference sequence). The CDR3 totals 18 residues. The CDR3 region is CASSLGLAGILSSYEQYF. The CDR3 DNA sequence: TGTGCCAGCAGCTTAGGTCTAGCGGGGATCCTTAGCTCCTACGAGCAGTACTTC.

The chain has TRBV7-2 and TRBJ2-7; TRBD2 might be the D (5 bases). Looked up from germline, CDR1 is SGHTA and CDR2 is FQGNSA. Trimming removed 1 base at V and 7 bases at J, with 14 bases between. The CDR3 consists of 14 residues. The CDR3 is CASSLGLASGEQYF. The CDR3 nucleotides read TGTGCCAGCAGCTTAGGCCTAGCTTCAGGAGAGCAGTACTTC.

This chain connects TRBV11-3 to TRBJ2-7; TRBD1 agrees at 7 bases. Losses at the gene ends were 5 bases for V and 2 bases for J; bases not matched to a gene: 9. This CDR3 region has 15 residues. Germline loops: CDR1 SGHNT, CDR2 YENEEA. In DNA, the CDR3 is TGTGCCAGCAGCCCCCCAGCGACAGGGACCTACGAGCAGTACTTC. Translated: CASSPPATGTYEQYF.

The rearrangement uses TRBV4-1 and TRBJ2-3, with TRBD2 matching 9 bases. Germline trimming cut 0 bases from V and 12 bases from J; bases unmatched to any gene: 7. The CDR3 sequence is 14 residues long. Per germline, CDR1 MGHRA and CDR2 YSYEKL. For the CDR3, the DNA is TGCGCCAGCAGCCAAGAATCGACTAGCGGTACTCAGTATTTT. Protein: CASSQESTSGTQYF.

The chain combines TRBV9 with TRBJ1-4, with TRBD1 matching over 8 bases. The CDR3 is 14 amino acids. CDR1 is SGDLS, CDR2 YYNGEE, per germline. With 4 bases clipped from V and 7 bases from J, the junction kept 6 bases outside the gene matches. CDR3 loop: CASSRGTGAEKLFF. In DNA, the CDR3 is TGTGCCAGCAGCCGCGGGACAGGTGCTGAAAAACTGTTTTTT. The whole variable domain, remainder taken from reference TRBV9 and TRBJ1-4, is DSGVTQTPKHLITATGQRVTLRCSPRSGDLSVYWYQQSLDQGLQFLIQYYNGEERAKGNILERFSAQQFPDLHSELNLSSLELGDSALYFCASSRGTGAEKLFFGSGTQLSVL.